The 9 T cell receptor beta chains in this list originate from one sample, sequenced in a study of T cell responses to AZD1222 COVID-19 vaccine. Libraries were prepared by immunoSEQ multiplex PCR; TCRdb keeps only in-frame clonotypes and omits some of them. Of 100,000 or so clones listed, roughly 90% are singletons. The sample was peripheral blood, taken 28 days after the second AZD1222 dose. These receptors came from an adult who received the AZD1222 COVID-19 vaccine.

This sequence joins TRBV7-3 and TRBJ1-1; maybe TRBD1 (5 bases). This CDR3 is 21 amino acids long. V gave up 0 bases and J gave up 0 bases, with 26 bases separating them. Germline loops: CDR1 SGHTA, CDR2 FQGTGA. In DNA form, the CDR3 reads TGTGCCAGCAGCTTAACGGGGGTAGAGGGAGATCTTTCGGAGATGAACACTGAAGCTTTCTTT. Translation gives CASSLTGVEGDLSEMNTEAFF. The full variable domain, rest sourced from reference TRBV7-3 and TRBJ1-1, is GAGVSQTPSNKVTEKGKYVELRCDPISGHTALYWYRQSLGQGPEFLIYFQGTGAADDSGLPNDRFFAVRPEGSVSTLKIQRTERGDSAVYLCASSLTGVEGDLSEMNTEAFFGQGTRLTVV.

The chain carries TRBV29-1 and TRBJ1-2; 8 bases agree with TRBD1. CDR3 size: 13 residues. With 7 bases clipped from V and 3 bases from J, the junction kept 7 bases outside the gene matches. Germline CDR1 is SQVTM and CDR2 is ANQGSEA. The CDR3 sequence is CSAQDRAYYGYTF. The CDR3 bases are TGCAGCGCCCAGGACAGGGCCTACTATGGCTACACCTTC.

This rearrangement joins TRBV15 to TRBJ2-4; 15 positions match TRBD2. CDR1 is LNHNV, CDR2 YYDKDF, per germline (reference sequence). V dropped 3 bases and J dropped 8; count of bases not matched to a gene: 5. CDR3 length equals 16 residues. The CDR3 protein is CATSSGTSGGLDIQYF. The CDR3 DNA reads TGTGCCACCAGCAGTGGGACTAGCGGGGGGCTGGACATTCAGTACTTC. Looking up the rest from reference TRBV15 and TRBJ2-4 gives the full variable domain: DAMVIQNPRYQVTQFGKPVTLSCSQTLNHNVMYWYQQKSSQAPKLLFHYYDKDFNNEADTPDNFQSRRPNTSFCFLDIRSPGLGDTAMYLCATSSGTSGGLDIQYFGAGTRLSVL.

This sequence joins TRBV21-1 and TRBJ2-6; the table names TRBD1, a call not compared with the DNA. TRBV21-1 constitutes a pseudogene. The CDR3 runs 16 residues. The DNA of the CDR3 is TGTGCCAGCAGCAAACCGACAGGGGCTGGGGCCAACGTCCTGACTTTC. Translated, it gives CASSKPTGAGANVLTF.

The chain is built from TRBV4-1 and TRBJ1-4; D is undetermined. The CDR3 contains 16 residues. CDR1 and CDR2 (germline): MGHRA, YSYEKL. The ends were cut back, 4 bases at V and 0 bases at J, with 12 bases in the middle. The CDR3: CASSLTSRATNEKLFF. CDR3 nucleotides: TGCGCCAGCAGCCTAACTTCGCGGGCAACTAATGAAAAACTGTTTTTT.

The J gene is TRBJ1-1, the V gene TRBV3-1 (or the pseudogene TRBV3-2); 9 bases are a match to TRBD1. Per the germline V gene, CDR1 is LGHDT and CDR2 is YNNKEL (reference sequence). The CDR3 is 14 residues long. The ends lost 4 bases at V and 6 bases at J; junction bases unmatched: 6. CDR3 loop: CASSPRDREAEAFF. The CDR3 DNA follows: TGTGCCAGCAGCCCCCGGGACAGGGAGGCTGAAGCTTTCTTT.

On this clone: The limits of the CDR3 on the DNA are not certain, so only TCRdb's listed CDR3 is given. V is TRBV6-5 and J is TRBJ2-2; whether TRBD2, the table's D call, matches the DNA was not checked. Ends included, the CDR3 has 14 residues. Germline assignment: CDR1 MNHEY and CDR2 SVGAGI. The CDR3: CASSSSGNTGELFF.

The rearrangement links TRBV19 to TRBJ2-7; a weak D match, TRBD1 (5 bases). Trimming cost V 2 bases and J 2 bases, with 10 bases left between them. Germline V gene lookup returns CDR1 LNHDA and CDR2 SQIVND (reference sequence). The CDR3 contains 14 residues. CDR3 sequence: CASSIQGDTYEQYF. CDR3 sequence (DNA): TGTGCCAGTAGTATACAGGGTGACACCTACGAGCAGTACTTC. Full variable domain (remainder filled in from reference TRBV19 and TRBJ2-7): DGGITQSPKYLFRKEGQNVTLSCEQNLNHDAMYWYRQDPGQGLRLIYYSQIVNDFQKGDIAEGYSVSREKKESFPLTVTSAQKNPTAFYLCASSIQGDTYEQYFGPGTRLTVT.

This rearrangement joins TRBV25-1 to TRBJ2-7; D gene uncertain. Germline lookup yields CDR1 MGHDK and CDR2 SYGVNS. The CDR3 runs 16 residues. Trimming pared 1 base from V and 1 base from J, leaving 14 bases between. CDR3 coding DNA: TGTGCCAGCAGTGAATCCGTGAGTTCGCAGTCCTACGAGCAGTACTTC. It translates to CASSESVSSQSYEQYF.